The 20 T cell receptor beta chains reported below all come from one sample, sequenced in a study of EBV T-cell therapy then PD-1 blockade in nasopharyngeal carcinoma. These receptors' targets are unknown. The sample's treatment: AdE1-LMPpoly-expanded autologous EBV-specific T-cell therapy followed by anti-PD-1 nivolumab. Generated by immunoSEQ multiplex PCR, the TCRdb table keeps only in-frame clones and is missing some. The table has about 14,000 clones, approximately 80% seen once. The specimen comprised CD8+ T cells from blood, sampled around day 96 from a patient whose treatment included autologous EBV-specific T cells and nivolumab. These TCRs come from a man between 40 and 49 years old with nasopharyngeal carcinoma.

V gene TRBV7-9 combines with J gene TRBJ2-2, with 7 bases identical to TRBD1. The V gene end was trimmed by 5 bases and the J gene end by 5 bases; junction bases not matched to a gene: 11. The CDR3 is 16 residues long. Germline CDR1 reads SEHNR; CDR2 reads FQNEAQ (reference sequence). CDR3 DNA: TGTGCCAGCAGCCCCACGAGGGGGCCAGGGACCGGGGAGCTGTTTTTT. It codes for CASSPTRGPGTGELFF.

This clone was seen only once. This chain joins TRBV7-9 and TRBJ2-7; no clear D. Germline CDR1 reads SEHNR; CDR2 reads FQNEAQ (reference sequence). The germline V and J ends were trimmed by 8 bases and 1 base, with 12 bases remaining between them. The CDR3 sequence is 13 residues long. CDR3 bases: TGTGCCAGCTTCAGCGAAGGGTCCTACGAGCAGTACTTC. It is translated as CASFSEGSYEQYF.

The chain uses TRBV4-1 and TRBJ1-5; a weak D match, TRBD1 (6 bases). The CDR3 loop spans 16 amino acids. V was trimmed by 0 bases and J by 5 bases, leaving 14 bases between them. The V gene's germline CDR1 is MGHRA and CDR2 YSYEKL. The CDR3 here is CASSQDPGGGYQPQHF. The CDR3 nucleotides are TGCGCCAGCAGCCAAGATCCGGGGGGCGGATATCAGCCCCAGCATTTT.

This rearrangement joins TRBV7-2 to TRBJ2-7, with D hard to call. The V gene lost 1 base and the J gene lost 0 bases, with 10 bases spanning the gap. The V gene's germline CDR1 is SGHTA and CDR2 FQGNSA. The CDR3 runs to 15 residues. The CDR3 loop is CASSLGAGPSYEQYF. In DNA, the CDR3 is TGTGCCAGCAGCTTAGGAGCTGGGCCCTCCTACGAGCAGTACTTC.

J is TRBJ1-4 and V is TRBV4-1; D is undetermined. V lost 1 base, J lost 3 bases, and 6 bases lay in between. This CDR3 spans 14 amino acids. Looked up from germline, CDR1 is MGHRA and CDR2 is YSYEKL. The CDR3: CASSQVTANEKLFF. CDR3 nucleotide sequence: TGCGCCAGCAGCCAAGTTACCGCTAATGAAAAACTGTTTTTT.

V gene TRBV10-3 combines with J gene TRBJ1-4; D gene uncertain. Looked up from germline, CDR1 is ENHRY and CDR2 is SYGVKD. V lost 0 bases and J 8 bases, leaving 7 bases between the germline ends. The CDR3 consists of 13 residues. CDR3 sequence reads: CAISESTGEKLFF. For the CDR3, the DNA is TGTGCCATCAGTGAGTCGACCGGAGAAAAACTGTTTTTT.

The chain is built from TRBV7-9 and TRBJ1-2; D gene ambiguous. The CDR3 is made up of 13 amino acids. Trimming removed 3 bases at V and 8 bases at J, with 13 bases between. CDR1 and CDR2 (germline): SEHNR, FQNEAQ (reference sequence). CDR3 DNA sequence: TGTGCCAGCAGCTTCCCGGGCCGGGAGGGCTACACCTTC. This sequence encodes CASSFPGREGYTF.

This clone was seen a few times. The junction shows a germline mismatch at one end, possibly a read error. The chain has TRBV28 and TRBJ2-7, with a possible D match to TRBD2 (5 bases). The CDR3 runs to 13 residues. The germline gives CDR1 MDHEN, CDR2 SYDVKM. In nucleotides, the CDR3 is TGTGCCTTAAAGCCGGGGAACTCCAACGAGCAGTACTTC. Translated, it gives CALKPGNSNEQYF.

The V gene is TRBV7-8, the J gene TRBJ2-5; 7 positions agree with TRBD1. This CDR3 is built from 15 residues. V gave up 5 bases and J gave up 5 bases; unmatched junction bases: 11. In germline, CDR1 is SGHVS, CDR2 FQNEAQ. Written as DNA, the CDR3 is TGTGCCAGCAGCACCGGAAGACAGGGCGGGGAGACCCAGTACTTC. Protein sequence: CASSTGRQGGETQYF.

The rearrangement links TRBV7-9 to TRBJ1-2; D gene unclear. Germline lookup yields CDR1 SEHNR and CDR2 FQNEAQ (reference sequence). The CDR3 extends over 12 amino acids. Trimming left V 2 bases short and J 6 bases short, with 7 bases between. The CDR3 sequence is CASSLFGDGYTF. Here the CDR3 DNA reads TGTGCCAGCAGCTTATTCGGAGATGGCTACACCTTC.

The CDR3 is CASSFYRGSNSPLHF. DNA of the CDR3: TGTGCCAGCAGTTTCTACAGGGGGAGCAATTCACCCCTCCACTTT. This chain links TRBV27 with TRBJ1-6; 8 nucleotides agree with TRBD1. Germline V lookup: CDR1 MNHEY, CDR2 SMNVEV (reference sequence). The V gene end was trimmed by 3 bases and the J gene end by 7 bases; junction bases not matched to a gene: 5. The CDR3 consists of 15 residues.

Only a few counts were recorded for this clone. V is TRBV2 and J is TRBJ2-3; 9 bases match TRBD1. CDR1 is SNHLY, CDR2 FYNNEI, per germline. The CDR3 spans 14 residues. V trimming: 8 bases; J trimming: 2 bases; junction bases outside the gene matches: 5. The CDR3: CASAGQGVTDTQYF. As DNA, the CDR3 is TGTGCCAGCGCGGGACAGGGAGTCACAGATACGCAGTATTTT.

The gene calls are TRBV7-9 and TRBJ2-2; D gene uncertain. The germline V gene has CDR1 SEHNR and CDR2 FQNEAQ (reference sequence). This CDR3 is built from 13 residues. The V and J ends lost 3 bases and 5 bases respectively, with 7 bases between them. The CDR3 sequence: CASSFGFTGELFF. The CDR3 DNA reads as TGTGCCAGCAGCTTTGGTTTTACCGGGGAGCTGTTTTTT.

The rearrangement joins TRBV4-3 to TRBJ2-3, with D perhaps given as TRBD1 or TRBD2 (5 bases each). The CDR3 spans 16 residues. Germline CDR1 is LGHNA and CDR2 is YSLEER. With 0 bases removed from V and 6 bases from J, the gap between germline ends came to 16 bases. CDR3 sequence reads: CASSQDQARGADTQYF. The CDR3 DNA reads as TGCGCCAGCAGCCAAGATCAGGCTCGAGGGGCGGATACGCAGTATTTT.

V gene TRBV14 combines with J gene TRBJ1-2, with 7 bases lining up with TRBD1. The CDR3 has 15 residues. CDR1 is SGHDN, CDR2 FVKESK, per germline. With V trimmed by 3 bases and J by 1 base, 5 bases remained unmatched. The CDR3 coding sequence is TGTGCCAGCAGCCAGTTAGGGGGCCATAACTATGGCTACACCTTC. Residues: CASSQLGGHNYGYTF.

The chain combines TRBV10-3 with TRBJ2-1, with a weak D call TRBD1 (7 bases). Trimming removed 10 bases at V and 0 bases at J, with 16 bases between. The CDR3 is 15 residues long. Germline lookup yields CDR1 ENHRY and CDR2 SYGVKD. CDR3 nucleotide sequence: TGTGCCACCGTCAGGGGGGCGAGCTCCTACAATGAGCAGTTCTTC. Amino acid sequence: CATVRGASSYNEQFF.

CDR3 nucleotides: TGTGCCAGCAGCTTATATGGGGGGCGACGGGAAAAACTGTTTTTT. It translates to CASSLYGGRREKLFF. The chain combines TRBV7-6 with TRBJ1-4; D is perhaps TRBD1 (6 bases). The CDR3 has 15 residues. Germline CDR1 SGHVS, CDR2 FNYEAQ. V was shortened by 2 bases and J by 8 bases, with 15 bases between the two germline ends.

This clone turned up a few times. The J gene is TRBJ2-3, the V gene TRBV15; no clear D gene. Germline lookup yields CDR1 LNHNV and CDR2 YYDKDF (reference sequence). The V end was cut by 0 bases, the J end by 1 base, with 8 bases between. CDR3 length equals 15 residues. The CDR3 spells CATSREAGGTDTQYF. The CDR3 coding sequence is TGTGCCACCAGCAGAGAAGCTGGGGGCACAGATACGCAGTATTTT.

As DNA, the CDR3 is TGCGCCAGCACCGGGACAGGGGGCTACGAGCAGTACTTC. It specifies CASTGTGGYEQYF. The chain couples TRBV4-1 to TRBJ2-7; 11 bases are shared with TRBD1. The CDR3 extends over 13 amino acids. Trimming took 7 bases from V and 3 from J; bases not matched to a gene: 2. CDR1 MGHRA and CDR2 YSYEKL come from the germline V gene.

The chain combines TRBV14 with TRBJ1-2, with 7 bases lining up with TRBD1. With V trimmed by 0 bases and J by 8 bases, 9 bases remained unmatched. The V gene's germline CDR1 is SGHDN and CDR2 FVKESK. This CDR3 is built from 15 residues. CDR3 in amino acids: CASSQDMKGANGYTF. CDR3 bases: TGTGCCAGCAGCCAAGATATGAAGGGGGCGAACGGCTACACCTTC. The full variable domain, its missing parts supplied by reference TRBV14 and TRBJ1-2, is EAGVTQFPSHSVIEKGQTVTLRCDPISGHDNLYWYRRVMGKEIKFLLHFVKESKQDESGMPNNRFLAERTGGTYSTLKVQPAELEDSGVYFCASSQDMKGANGYTFGSGTRLTVV.